Each of the 16 T cell receptor beta chains below was sequenced from the same sample in a study of T cells in Graves' hyperthyroidism and ophthalmopathy. RNA transcripts served as the template for amplifying TCR beta CDR3 regions. TCR CDR3 underwent first-round RT-PCR with the HTBI primer set. TCRdb re-called the multiplex PCR reads with MiXCR, one entry per CDR3 protein. The sample includes about 840,000 distinct CDR3 sequences, about two fifths of them seen just once. The material sequenced was blood. These receptors originate from a man between 18 and 35 years old with Graves' hyperthyroidism.

The CDR3 bases are TGCAGTTCGTTGGACAGGGCCCACTCCTACGAGCAGTACTTC. Protein sequence: CSSLDRAHSYEQYF. The chain combines TRBV20-1 with TRBJ2-7; 8 bases line up with TRBD1. The V segment lost 8 bases and the J segment 0 bases; nucleotides outside the gene matches: 9. Germline V gene lookup returns CDR1 DFQATT and CDR2 SNEGSKA (reference sequence). This CDR3 spans 14 amino acids.

The V and J genes are TRBV7-8 and TRBJ1-5, with D possibly being TRBD1 (6 bases). Trimming removed 1 base from V and 1 base from J, with 23 bases in between. CDR1 and CDR2 from the germline V gene are SGHVS and FQNEAQ. The CDR3 has 20 amino acids. The CDR3 loop is CASSLEGVLSRARSNQPQHF. The CDR3 DNA sequence: TGTGCCAGCAGCTTAGAGGGGGTTTTAAGCAGGGCGAGGAGCAATCAGCCCCAGCATTTT.

The chain has TRBV6-5 and TRBJ1-6; D is undetermined. Germline V CDR1 and CDR2: MNHEY, SVGAGI. The CDR3 has 13 residues. V was cut by 2 bases and J by 14 bases, with 13 bases left in between. Here the CDR3 reads CASSYHQERSLHF. CDR3 bases: TGTGCCAGCAGTTACCACCAGGAACGGTCCCTCCACTTT.

There are a few counts of this clonotype. This chain links TRBV5-5 with TRBJ1-1; D is unresolved. The CDR3 length is 15 residues. CDR1 SGHKS and CDR2 YYEKEE come from the germline V gene (reference sequence). V was clipped by 0 bases and J by 0 bases, with 9 bases between them. DNA for the CDR3: TGTGCCAGCAGCTTGGAGCACGGTATGAACACTGAAGCTTTCTTT. It yields the protein CASSLEHGMNTEAFF.

V gene TRBV5-1 combines with J gene TRBJ1-1; the D gene is possibly TRBD1 (5 bases). The CDR3 totals 15 residues. In germline, CDR1 is SGHRS, CDR2 YFSETQ. The V and J ends lost 0 bases and 5 bases respectively, with 14 bases between them. CDR3 bases: TGCGCCAGCAGCTTGGTAATAGGACGGGGGACTGAAGCTTTCTTT. Its translation is CASSLVIGRGTEAFF.

Only a few counts were recorded for this clonotype. This chain uses TRBV7-2 with TRBJ1-2, with no clear D. Germline CDR1 reads SGHTA; CDR2 reads FQGNSA. The CDR3 is 15 residues long. The ends were cut back, 1 base at V and 5 bases at J, with 14 bases in the middle. Here the CDR3 reads CASSLEVPENYGYTF. The CDR3 DNA is TGTGCCAGCAGCTTAGAGGTGCCGGAGAATTATGGCTACACCTTC.

This clonotype turned up a few times. The chain employs TRBV20-1 and TRBJ1-1, with a possible D match to TRBD1 (6 bases). CDR1 and CDR2 from the germline V gene are DFQATT and SNEGSKA (reference sequence). Trimming removed 3 bases from V and 4 bases from J, with 12 bases in between. This CDR3 region has 13 residues. CDR3: CSARFGGRTEAFF. CDR3 nucleotides: TGCAGTGCTAGGTTCGGGGGCCGCACTGAAGCTTTCTTT.

This clonotype has a handful of counts. V is TRBV6-5 and J is TRBJ1-6; possible D gene TRBD1, 5 bases. The V end was cut by 6 bases, the J end by 15 bases, with 21 bases between. The CDR3 runs 14 residues. Germline lookup yields CDR1 MNHEY and CDR2 SVGAGI. The DNA for the CDR3 is TGTGCCAGCAGCTATACCCTACAAGGGGTGGACCTCCACTTT. Translated: CASSYTLQGVDLHF.

The chain has TRBV2 and TRBJ1-6, with D maybe TRBD1 (6 bases). CDR3 length: 17 residues. V was clipped by 5 bases and J by 3 bases, with 17 bases between them. The germline V gene encodes CDR1 SNHLY and CDR2 FYNNEI. The CDR3 protein is CASSFLQGQVYNSPLHF. CDR3 DNA: TGTGCCAGCAGTTTCCTACAGGGCCAGGTCTATAATTCACCCCTCCACTTT.

V and J are TRBV25-1 and TRBJ1-2; 9 bases line up with TRBD1. This CDR3 spans 15 amino acids. Germline-derived CDR1 and CDR2 are MGHDK and SYGVNS. V dropped 4 bases and J dropped 7; count of bases not matched to a gene: 10. The CDR3 here is CASSARDREGVGYTF. The CDR3 coding sequence is TGTGCCAGCAGTGCTAGGGACAGGGAGGGGGTTGGCTACACCTTC.

This clonotype was counted ten times or more. V and J are TRBV15 and TRBJ1-5, with a weak D call TRBD1 (5 bases). Deletions cut 6 bases from V and 2 bases from J, with 11 bases between. The CDR3 consists of 14 residues. From germline, CDR1 is LNHNV and CDR2 YYDKDF (reference sequence). This chain's CDR3 is CATRSGGGNQPQHF. As DNA, the CDR3 is TGTGCCACCAGAAGTGGGGGGGGCAATCAGCCCCAGCATTTT.

Regarding this clonotype: No conserved phenylalanine or tryptophan is present at the end of the CDR3, so a read error is the likely explanation. The genes are TRBV4-1 and TRBJ1-6; tentative D call: TRBD1 (5 bases). Deletions cut 3 bases from V and 2 bases from J, with 14 bases between. In germline, CDR1 is MGHRA, CDR2 YSYEKL. This CDR3 spans 17 amino acids. The CDR3 is CASSQAGEQAYNSPLHI. As DNA, the CDR3 is TGCGCCAGCAGCCAGGCGGGGGAACAGGCCTATAATTCACCCCTCCACATT.

This clonotype was recorded many times. The V and J genes are TRBV9 and TRBJ1-1; D ambiguous. The CDR3 spans 14 residues. CDR1 is SGDLS, CDR2 YYNGEE, per germline. The V gene lost 2 bases and the J gene lost 1 base, with 9 bases spanning the gap. The CDR3 sequence is CASSVWAGNTEAFF. CDR3 DNA: TGTGCCAGCAGCGTCTGGGCGGGGAACACTGAAGCTTTCTTT.

The chain recombines TRBV4-3 with TRBJ2-5; TRBD1 is a possible D gene (6 bases). This CDR3 has 15 residues. The V end lost 0 bases, the J end lost 4 bases, and 12 bases lay between the germline ends. Per the germline V gene, CDR1 is LGHNA and CDR2 is YSLEER. The CDR3 region has the DNA TGCGCCAGCAGCCAAGATACAGGGTTCGGAGAGACCCAGTACTTC. Translation: CASSQDTGFGETQYF.

This clonotype has a count of ten or more. The V and J genes are TRBV7-6 and TRBJ2-7, with D perhaps matching TRBD1 (5 bases). Germline V gene lookup returns CDR1 SGHVS and CDR2 FNYEAQ. The CDR3 runs 11 residues. Trimming removed 4 bases from V and 6 bases from J, with 7 bases in between. The DNA of the CDR3 is TGTGCCAGCAGCTCAGGGCTCGAGCAGTACTTC. It codes for CASSSGLEQYF.

The chain links TRBV12-3 or TRBV12-4 to TRBJ2-7; D is unresolved. CDR3 size: 18 residues. V lost 5 bases and J lost 2, with 25 bases in between. DNA for the CDR3: TGTGCCAGCAGTCTCCCAGGACGGCAGGTACAAGAAACCTACGAGCAGTACTTC. Translating gives CASSLPGRQVQETYEQYF.